This paragraph covers one TCR beta chain sequence. The antigen is undetermined. This sample is part of a study of vaccination effects on CD4 cells after COVID-19. The overall study: It was two doses of either the BNT162b2 or mRNA-1273 vaccine that participants received.

Before sequencing took place, the ViraFEST assay used viral peptide pools to expand antigen-specific CD4+ T cells. At the end of more than 8 days of culture, CD4+ T cells were isolated. Neither prior SARS-CoV-2 infection nor positive nucleocapsid antibodies were present in the vaccine recipients. Wells containing approximately 2 million PBMC each were cultured with 9 to 10 IU/ml IL-2 and approximately 10 ug/ml peptides. The V gene end was trimmed by 4 bases and the J gene end by 10 bases; junction bases not matched to a gene: 14. Per the germline V gene, CDR1 is SGHNT and CDR2 is YYREEE (reference sequence). There are 16 residues in the CDR3. Overall study results and limits: Substantial clonal contraction characterized both infection- and vaccine-induced clones late after vaccination.

The repertoire was sequenced with immunoSEQ multiplex PCR; TCRdb's copy has only in-frame clones and lacks some. Among tens of thousands of clones listed, around 67% were seen once. The receptor's source is a human donor who received a COVID-19 vaccine. The sample here was CD4+ T cells from PBMCs cultured with SARS-CoV-2 spike peptides, taken before COVID-19 vaccination. The chain carries TRBV5-4 and TRBJ2-1, with TRBD2 matching 10 bases. The CDR3 spells CASSTAYQRGGREQFF. Written as DNA, the CDR3 is TGTGCCAGCAGCACAGCCTACCAGCGGGGGGGCCGCGAGCAGTTCTTC.